This T cell receptor (beta chain) was identified in a study of CD8 T cells in Susac syndrome. With random hexamers, roughly 0.45 to 1 ug RNA was reverse transcribed. Amplification of TCR beta CDR3 by immunoSEQ multiplex PCR spanned 54 Vbeta and 13 Jbeta. TCRdb passed the immunoSEQ multiplex PCR reads through MiXCR, listing each CDR3 protein once. The sample holds some 170,000 distinct CDR3 sequences; approximately 94% are singletons and the top ten take 0.09% to 0.1%. The TCR sequence derives from a human donor with multiple sclerosis. Sequencing used CD4+ T cells from PBMCs.

In DNA form, the CDR3 reads TGTGCCAGCAGGGCTTGGACTGAAGCTTTCTTT. It translates to CASRAWTEAFF. The chain has TRBV2 and TRBJ1-1; no definite D call. V was clipped by 6 bases and J by 5 bases, with 7 bases between them. Germline loops: CDR1 SNHLY, CDR2 FYNNEI. This CDR3 region has 11 residues.